Listed below are T cell receptor beta chains from one sample, sequenced in a study of monozygotic twins with inflammatory bowel disease. TCRdb reprocessed the 5' RACE reads; each CDR3 protein has one entry and no DNA is given. In total, the table holds about 420,000 distinct CDR3 sequences. The sample comprised blood. These receptors were taken from a human donor with ulcerative colitis or Crohn's disease, or a healthy co-twin of an affected twin (not recorded which). The CDR3 runs from the conserved cysteine through the conserved F or W.

J gene: TRBJ2-5; V gene: TRBV20-1; CDR3 protein: CSARPAGGEETQYF
J gene: TRBJ2-1; V gene: TRBV5-5; CDR3 protein: CASSWDRSSYNEQFF
J gene: TRBJ2-7; V gene: TRBV5-1; CDR3 protein: CASRAGGFYEQYF
J gene: TRBJ2-3; V gene: TRBV5-1; CDR3 protein: CASSYGLAGEVGDTQYF
J gene: TRBJ2-5; V gene: TRBV20-1; CDR3 protein: CSATRGTVYQETQYF
J gene: TRBJ2-1; V gene: TRBV10-3; CDR3 protein: CAISGSSGSEQFF
J gene: TRBJ2-1; V gene: TRBV20-1; CDR3 protein: CSARGRDEQFF
J gene: TRBJ2-7; V gene: TRBV6-1; CDR3 protein: CASSGATALGSYEQYF
J gene: TRBJ2-7; V gene: TRBV20-1; CDR3 protein: CSADQGIDYEQYF
J gene: TRBJ2-1; V gene: TRBV6-1; CDR3 protein: CASKNLPRAGTGVNEQFF
J gene: TRBJ2-2; V gene: TRBV7-2; CDR3 protein: CASSSKGLNTGELFF
J gene: TRBJ1-1; V gene: TRBV27; CDR3 protein: CASIPLLGRPEAFF
J gene: TRBJ1-1; V gene: TRBV5-1; CDR3 protein: CASSFGQGGYTEAFF
J gene: TRBJ2-1; V gene: TRBV19; CDR3 protein: CASSIRAPGYHPNEQFF
J gene: TRBJ2-5; V gene: TRBV27; CDR3 protein: CASSSYRDRGVKETQYF
J gene: TRBJ2-5; V gene: TRBV4-3; CDR3 protein: CASSQERPSAARGTQYF
J gene: TRBJ2-3; V gene: TRBV5-1; CDR3 protein: CASSLGGSGIDTQYF
J gene: TRBJ2-5; V gene: TRBV20-1; CDR3 protein: CSARRGGETQYF
J gene: TRBJ2-3; V gene: TRBV6-5; CDR3 protein: CASSYTALADTQYF
J gene: TRBJ2-7; V gene: TRBV12-3/TRBV12-4; CDR3 protein: CASSARDRGSYEQYF
J gene: TRBJ1-1; V gene: TRBV12-3/TRBV12-4; CDR3 protein: CASRVRGGGGTEAFF
J gene: TRBJ2-3; V gene: TRBV29-1; CDR3 protein: CSVDPGSTDTQYF
J gene: TRBJ2-6; V gene: TRBV9; CDR3 protein: CASSVAKSGANVLTF
J gene: TRBJ1-6; V gene: TRBV2; CDR3 protein: CASSVTGQDSPLHF
J gene: TRBJ2-2; V gene: TRBV27; CDR3 protein: CASKVVPNTGELFF
J gene: TRBJ1-2; V gene: TRBV11-2; CDR3 protein: CASSSPRGVGDTF
J gene: TRBJ2-3; V gene: TRBV20-1; CDR3 protein: CSASKAGGLSTDTQYF
J gene: TRBJ2-2; V gene: TRBV5-5; CDR3 protein: CASSLYSANTGELFF
J gene: TRBJ2-3; V gene: TRBV7-9; CDR3 protein: CASSSLGQGARDTQYF
J gene: TRBJ1-3; V gene: TRBV20-1; CDR3 protein: CSARDPSSGNTIYF
J gene: TRBJ1-6; V gene: TRBV28; CDR3 protein: CASSLSQGNSPLHF
J gene: TRBJ2-7; V gene: TRBV29-1; CDR3 protein: CSVGGRDRDEQYF
J gene: TRBJ1-1; V gene: TRBV7-9; CDR3 protein: CASRLQFDTEAFF
J gene: TRBJ2-1; V gene: TRBV25-1; CDR3 protein: CASSGITLRDGGSNEQFF
J gene: TRBJ1-3; V gene: TRBV28; CDR3 protein: CASSFSGGSGNTIYF
J gene: TRBJ1-1; V gene: TRBV12-3/TRBV12-4; CDR3 protein: CASNGVKGAAFF
J gene: TRBJ2-1; V gene: TRBV5-4; CDR3 protein: CASSFHERHNEQFF
J gene: TRBJ1-2; V gene: TRBV7-2; CDR3 protein: CASSKQGYGYTF
J gene: TRBJ2-3; V gene: TRBV5-1; CDR3 protein: CASSLAPSSGGFTDTQYF
J gene: TRBJ1-3; V gene: TRBV10-2; CDR3 protein: CASSPANTIYF
J gene: TRBJ2-5; V gene: TRBV7-6; CDR3 protein: CASSKTAGEETQYF
J gene: TRBJ2-1; V gene: TRBV7-8; CDR3 protein: CASSLAGGSSGRNEQFF
J gene: TRBJ1-4; V gene: TRBV4-2; CDR3 protein: CASSQAGGVDEKLFF
J gene: TRBJ2-1; V gene: TRBV7-9; CDR3 protein: CASSTRLAGGGEQFF
J gene: TRBJ2-7; V gene: TRBV7-2; CDR3 protein: CASSAVIAGVPYEQYF
J gene: TRBJ2-7; V gene: TRBV10-3; CDR3 protein: CAISAQGPGSYEQYF
J gene: TRBJ2-6; V gene: TRBV2; CDR3 protein: CASRATDSGANVLTF
J gene: TRBJ2-5; V gene: TRBV7-2; CDR3 protein: CASSLGAGGALSQYF